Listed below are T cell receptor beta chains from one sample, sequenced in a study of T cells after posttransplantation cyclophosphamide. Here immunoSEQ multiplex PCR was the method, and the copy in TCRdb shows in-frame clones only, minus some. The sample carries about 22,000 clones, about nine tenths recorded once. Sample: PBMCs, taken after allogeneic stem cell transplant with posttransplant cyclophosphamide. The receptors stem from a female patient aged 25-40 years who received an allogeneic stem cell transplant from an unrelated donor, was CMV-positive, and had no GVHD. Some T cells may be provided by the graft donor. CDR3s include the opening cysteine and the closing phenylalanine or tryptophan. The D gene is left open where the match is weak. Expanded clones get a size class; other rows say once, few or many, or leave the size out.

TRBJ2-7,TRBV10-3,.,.,CAISGGPSYEQYF,TGTGCCATCTCCGGGGGACCTTCGTACGAGCAGTACTTC
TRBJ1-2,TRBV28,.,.,CASSFSAGARYGYTF,TGTGCCAGCAGTTTCTCCGCGGGGGCTCGCTATGGCTACACCTTC
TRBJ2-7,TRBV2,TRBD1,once,CASSEQGVPNEQYF,TGTGCCAGCAGTGAACAGGGGGTTCCCAACGAGCAGTACTTC
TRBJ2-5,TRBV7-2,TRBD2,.,CASTPSRGGVETQYF,TGTGCCAGCACCCCAAGTCGGGGGGGTGTAGAGACCCAGTACTTC
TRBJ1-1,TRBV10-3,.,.,CAISERGATNTEAFF,TGTGCCATCAGTGAGCGGGGGGCGACGAACACTGAAGCTTTCTTT
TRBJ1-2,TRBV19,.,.,CASSIDEVSYGYTF,TGTGCCAGTAGTATTGATGAGGTCTCCTATGGCTACACCTTC
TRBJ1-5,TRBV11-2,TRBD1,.,CASSSGGNQPQHF,TGTGCCAGCAGCTCAGGGGGGAATCAGCCCCAGCATTTT
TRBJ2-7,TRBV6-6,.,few,CASSYPGEYEQYF,TGTGCCAGCAGTTACCCCGGTGAATACGAGCAGTACTTC
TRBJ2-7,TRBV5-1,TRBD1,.,CASSLGQGFSYEQYF,TGCGCCAGCAGCTTGGGACAGGGGTTCTCCTACGAGCAGTACTTC
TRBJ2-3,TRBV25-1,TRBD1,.,CASSESPGQALSTDTQYF,TGTGCCAGCAGTGAAAGCCCCGGACAGGCCCTTAGCACAGATACGCAGTATTTT
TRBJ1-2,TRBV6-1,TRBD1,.,CASSELQGAANYGYTF,TGTGCCAGCAGTGAGTTACAGGGGGCTGCTAACTATGGCTACACCTTC
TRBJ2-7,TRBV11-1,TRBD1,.,CASSPRDRTLYEQYF,TGTGCCAGCAGCCCCCGGGACAGGACCCTCTACGAGCAGTACTTC
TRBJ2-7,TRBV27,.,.,CASSRGGGDGGSSYEQYF,TGTGCCAGCAGCCGAGGGGGGGGCGACGGGGGGAGCTCCTACGAGCAGTACTTC
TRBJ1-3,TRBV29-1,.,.,CSGRTGNFGNTIYF,TGCAGCGGCCGAACCGGGAACTTTGGAAACACCATATATTTT
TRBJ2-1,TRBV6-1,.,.,CASSEALRGWNNEQFF,TGTGCCAGCAGTGAAGCGTTAAGGGGGTGGAACAATGAGCAGTTCTTC
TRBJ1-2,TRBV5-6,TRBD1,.,CASSPINRGPSGYTF,TGTGCCAGCAGCCCGATTAACAGGGGGCCCAGTGGCTACACCTTC
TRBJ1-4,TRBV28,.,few,CASNTRGEKLFF,TGTGCCAGCAATACCCGGGGGGAAAAACTGTTTTTT
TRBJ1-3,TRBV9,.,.,CASSVESSGNTIYF,TGTGCCAGCAGCGTAGAGAGCTCTGGAAACACCATATATTTT
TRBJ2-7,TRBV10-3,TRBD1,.,CAIRGQAPSYEQYF,TGTGCCATCAGGGGACAGGCCCCTTCCTACGAGCAGTACTTC
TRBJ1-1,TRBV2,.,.,CASSEASRAEAFF,TGTGCCAGCAGTGAAGCAAGCAGGGCTGAAGCTTTCTTT
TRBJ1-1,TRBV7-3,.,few,CASSQRFGAEAFF,TGTGCCAGCAGCCAGAGGTTCGGCGCTGAAGCTTTCTTT
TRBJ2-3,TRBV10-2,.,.,CASSGRAEGTDTQYF,TGCGCCAGCAGTGGGAGGGCGGAAGGCACAGATACGCAGTATTTT
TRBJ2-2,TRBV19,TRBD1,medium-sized,CASTADRGHTAFPGELFF,TGTGCCAGTACAGCGGACAGGGGGCACACCGCTTTCCCCGGGGAGCTGTTTTTT
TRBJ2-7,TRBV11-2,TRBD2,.,CASSANSGGVYEQYF,TGTGCCAGCAGCGCCAATAGCGGGGGGGTCTACGAGCAGTACTTC
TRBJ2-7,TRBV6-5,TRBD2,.,CASSSGGGTYEQYF,TGTGCCAGCAGCTCGGGCGGGGGTACCTACGAGCAGTACTTC
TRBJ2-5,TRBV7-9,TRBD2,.,CASSLGEGRHGETQYF,TGTGCCAGCAGCTTAGGGGAGGGGAGGCATGGAGAGACCCAGTACTTC
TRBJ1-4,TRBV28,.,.,CASSSPGGKSEKLFF,TGTGCCAGCAGTTCCCCGGGGGGCAAGTCGGAAAAACTGTTTTTT
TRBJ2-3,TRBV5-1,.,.,CASSEVGGGTDTQYF,TGCGCCAGCAGCGAGGTAGGGGGTGGCACAGATACGCAGTATTTT
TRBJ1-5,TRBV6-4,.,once,CASSATATEGQPQHF,TGTGCCAGCAGTGCGACCGCCACCGAGGGTCAGCCCCAGCATTTT
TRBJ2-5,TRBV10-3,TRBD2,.,CAISSGGGDETQYF,TGTGCCATCAGTTCCGGCGGGGGGGACGAGACCCAGTACTTC
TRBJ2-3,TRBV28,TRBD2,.,CASSLGSGFTDTQYF,TGTGCCAGCAGTTTGGGTAGCGGGTTCACAGATACGCAGTATTTT
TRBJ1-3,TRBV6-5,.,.,CASSYSNQGGNTIYF,TGTGCCAGCAGTTACTCGAATCAGGGTGGAAACACCATATATTTT
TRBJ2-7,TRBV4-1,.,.,CASSQPGYYEQYF,TGCGCCAGCAGCCAACCAGGTTACTACGAGCAGTACTTC
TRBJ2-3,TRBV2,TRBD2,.,CASSRTSGSTDTQYF,TGTGCCAGCAGTCGGACTAGCGGAAGCACAGATACGCAGTATTTT
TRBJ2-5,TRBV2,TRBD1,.,CASSEGQGGLETQYF,TGTGCCAGCAGTGAGGGACAGGGAGGGTTAGAGACCCAGTACTTC
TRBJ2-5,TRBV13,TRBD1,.,CASSLILDRKETQYF,TGTGCCAGCAGCTTGATCTTGGACAGGAAAGAGACCCAGTACTTC
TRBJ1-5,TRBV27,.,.,CASSQGRNNQPQHF,TGTGCCAGCAGCCAAGGCAGGAACAATCAGCCCCAGCATTTT
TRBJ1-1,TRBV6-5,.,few,CASSLDSYTEAFF,TGTGCCAGCAGTCTGGACAGTTACACTGAAGCTTTCTTT
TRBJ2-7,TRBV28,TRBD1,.,CASSFTGGSYEQYF,TGTGCCAGCAGTTTTACAGGGGGCTCCTACGAGCAGTACTTC
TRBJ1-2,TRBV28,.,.,CAAVGDRGYTF,TGTGCCGCGGTAGGGGATCGCGGCTACACCTTC
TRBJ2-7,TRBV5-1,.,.,CASSLAGTYEQYF,TGCGCCAGCAGCTTGGCAGGGACCTACGAGCAGTACTTC
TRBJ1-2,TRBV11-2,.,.,CASSLGQHLNDYGYTF,TGTGCCAGCAGCTTAGGACAGCACTTAAATGACTATGGCTACACCTTC
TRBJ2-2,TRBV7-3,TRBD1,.,CASSPAGTAGELFF,TGTGCCAGCAGCCCAGCCGGGACAGCCGGGGAGCTGTTTTTT
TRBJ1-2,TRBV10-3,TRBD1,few,CAISKQGARGYTF,TGTGCCATCAGTAAACAGGGGGCTAGGGGCTACACCTTC
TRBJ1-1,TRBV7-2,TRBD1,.,CASSYFGQARAFF,TGTGCCAGCAGCTACTTCGGACAGGCTAGAGCTTTCTTT
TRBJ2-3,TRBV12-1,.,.,CASSFSPAGGPTDTQYF,TGTGCCAGCAGCTTTTCCCCAGCGGGGGGCCCGACAGATACGCAGTATTTT
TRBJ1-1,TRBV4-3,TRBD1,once,CASSQDGTGPMNTEAFF,TGCGCCAGCAGCCAGGATGGGACAGGGCCCATGAACACTGAAGCTTTCTTT
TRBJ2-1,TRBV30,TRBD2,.,CAWSPISGGSYNEQFF,TGTGCCTGGAGTCCCATTAGCGGGGGGAGTTACAATGAGCAGTTCTTC
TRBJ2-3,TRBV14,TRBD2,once,CASSQGLRSGGPIPSTDTQYF,TGTGCCAGCAGCCAAGGTCTAAGGAGCGGGGGGCCCATCCCTAGCACAGATACGCAGTATTTT
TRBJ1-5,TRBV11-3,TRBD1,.,CASSRDRSQPQHF,TGTGCCAGCAGCCGGGACAGAAGCCAGCCCCAGCATTTT
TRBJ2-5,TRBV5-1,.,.,CASSSGYQETQYF,TGCGCCAGCAGTTCGGGGTACCAAGAGACCCAGTACTTC
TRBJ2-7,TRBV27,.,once,CASSTSPLLTYEQYF,TGTGCCAGCAGTACTTCCCCACTACTTACCTACGAGCAGTACTTC
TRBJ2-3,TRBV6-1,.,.,CASRADSGTQYF,TGTGCCAGCAGAGCCGACTCGGGTACGCAGTATTTT
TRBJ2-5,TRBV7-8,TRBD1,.,CASSSRPTGQETQYF,TGTGCCAGCAGCTCTCGTCCGACAGGGCAAGAGACCCAGTACTTC